The 7 T cell receptor beta chains presented below share a single source sample, sequenced in a study of technical replicates of blood from a handful of donors. Assay used: immunoSEQ multiplex PCR; TCRdb lists only in-frame clones, some missing. Among approximately 13,000 clones listed, around four fifths were seen once. The source material was PBMCs. These receptors originate from a human donor in good health.

The V call is TRBV10-3, the J call TRBJ1-2, with a weak D call TRBD1 (5 bases). From germline, CDR1 is ENHRY and CDR2 SYGVKD. CDR3 length: 13 amino acids. Trimming removed 6 bases from V and 8 bases from J, with 16 bases in between. CDR3 region: CAISTEGIEGYTF. Written as DNA, the CDR3 is TGTGCCATCAGCACGGAGGGGATTGAAGGCTACACCTTC.

The CDR3, as DNA: TGCGCCAGCAGCCAAGACCCGGGACTAGAAACAGATACGCAGTATTTT. Amino acids: CASSQDPGLETDTQYF. The rearrangement joins TRBV4-1 to TRBJ2-3, with 8 bases that match TRBD2. With 0 bases clipped from V and 3 bases from J, the junction kept 5 bases outside the gene matches. There are 16 residues in the CDR3. Germline values: CDR1 MGHRA, CDR2 YSYEKL.

This chain joins TRBV7-6 and TRBJ2-6; D is unclear. The CDR3 is 14 residues long. With 5 bases removed from V and 4 bases from J, the gap between germline ends came to 9 bases. Germline V gene sequence: CDR1 SGHVS, CDR2 FNYEAQ. This CDR3 reads CASSPVFGANVLTF. CDR3 DNA sequence: TGTGCCAGCAGCCCAGTATTCGGGGCCAACGTCCTGACTTTC.

The chain carries TRBV2 and TRBJ1-4; D remains unclear. Trimming pared 4 bases from V and 7 bases from J, leaving 10 bases between. Per germline, CDR1 SNHLY and CDR2 FYNNEI. The CDR3 extends over 13 amino acids. In DNA form, the CDR3 reads TGTGCCAGCAGTGGACGGGTGGGTGAAAAACTGTTTTTT. Residues: CASSGRVGEKLFF.

The chain has TRBV7-8 and TRBJ2-5; D may be TRBD2 (5 bases). Germline values: CDR1 SGHVS, CDR2 FQNEAQ. The CDR3 runs to 15 residues. Trimming took 5 bases from V and 3 from J, leaving 16 bases between them. The DNA of the CDR3 is TGTGCCAGCAGCACTAGGTTCCAGCAGAAAGAGACCCAGTACTTC. Protein: CASSTRFQQKETQYF. The variable domain in full, with the rest retrieved from reference TRBV7-8 and TRBJ2-5, is GAGVSQSPRYKVAKRGQDVALRCDPISGHVSLFWYQQALGQGPEFLTYFQNEAQLDKSGLPSDRFFAERPEGSVSTLKIQRTQQEDSAVYLCASSTRFQQKETQYFGPGTRLLVL.

This clone was observed a single time. V is TRBV5-1 and J is TRBJ2-7; D possibly corresponds to TRBD2 (7 bases). Germline CDR1 SGHRS, CDR2 YFSETQ. V was cut by 9 bases and J by 3 bases, with 19 bases left in between. CDR3 length equals 14 residues. CDR3: CATMEWEGGYEQYF. CDR3 sequence (DNA): TGCGCCACCATGGAATGGGAGGGGGGCTACGAGCAGTACTTC.

The rearrangement uses TRBV11-3 and TRBJ2-5; D is ambiguous. The CDR3 is 15 residues long. Trimming removed 2 bases from V and 3 bases from J, with 13 bases in between. Germline lookup yields CDR1 SGHNT and CDR2 YENEEA. The CDR3 loop is CASSLNGGTEETQYF. CDR3 bases: TGTGCCAGCAGCTTAAACGGCGGTACGGAAGAGACCCAGTACTTC. Full variable domain (missing parts from reference TRBV11-3 and TRBJ2-5): EAGVVQSPRYKIIEKKQPVAFWCNPISGHNTLYWYLQNLGQGPELLIRYENEEAVDDSQLPKDRFSAERLKGVDSTLKIQPAELGDSAVYLCASSLNGGTEETQYFGPGTRLLVL.